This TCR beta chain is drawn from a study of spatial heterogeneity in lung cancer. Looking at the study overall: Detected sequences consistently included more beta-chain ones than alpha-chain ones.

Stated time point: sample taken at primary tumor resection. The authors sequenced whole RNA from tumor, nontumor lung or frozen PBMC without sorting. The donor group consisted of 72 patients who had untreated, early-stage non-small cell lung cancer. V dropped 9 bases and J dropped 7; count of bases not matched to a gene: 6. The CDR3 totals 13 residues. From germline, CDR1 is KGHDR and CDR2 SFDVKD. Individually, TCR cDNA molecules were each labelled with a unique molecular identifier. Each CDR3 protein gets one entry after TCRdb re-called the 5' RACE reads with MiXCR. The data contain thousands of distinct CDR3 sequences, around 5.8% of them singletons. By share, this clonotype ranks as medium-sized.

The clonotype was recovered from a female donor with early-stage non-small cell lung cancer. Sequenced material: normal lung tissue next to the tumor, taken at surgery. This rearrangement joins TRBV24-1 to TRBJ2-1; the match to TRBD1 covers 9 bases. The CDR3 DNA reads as TGTGCCACCGGAGGGACAGGGAGGAATGAGCAGTTCTTC. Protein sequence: CATGGTGRNEQFF.